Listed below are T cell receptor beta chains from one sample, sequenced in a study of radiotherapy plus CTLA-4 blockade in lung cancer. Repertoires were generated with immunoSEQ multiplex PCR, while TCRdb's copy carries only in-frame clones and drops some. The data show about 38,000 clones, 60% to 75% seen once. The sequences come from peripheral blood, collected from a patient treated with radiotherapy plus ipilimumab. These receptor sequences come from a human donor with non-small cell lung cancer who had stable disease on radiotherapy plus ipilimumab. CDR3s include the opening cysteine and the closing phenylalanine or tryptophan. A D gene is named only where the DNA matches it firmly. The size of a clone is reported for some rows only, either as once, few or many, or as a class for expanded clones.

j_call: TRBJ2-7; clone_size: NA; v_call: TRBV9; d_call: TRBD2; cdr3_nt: TGTGCCAGCAGCGTAGGGACTAGCGGCCCCTACGAGCAGTACTTC; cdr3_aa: CASSVGTSGPYEQYF
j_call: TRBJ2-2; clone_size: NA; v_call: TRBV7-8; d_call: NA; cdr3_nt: TGTGCCAGCAGCTTCGGGGAGCTGTTTTTT; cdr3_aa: CASSFGELFF
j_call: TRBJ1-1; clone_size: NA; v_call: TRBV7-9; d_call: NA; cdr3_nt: TGTGCCAGCCGTTGGGGGTTTACCGAAGCTTTCTTT; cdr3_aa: CASRWGFTEAFF
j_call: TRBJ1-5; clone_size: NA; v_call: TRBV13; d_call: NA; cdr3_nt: TGTGCCAGCAGCTTAGGGAGGGGAGGCAATCAGCCCCAGCATTTT; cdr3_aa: CASSLGRGGNQPQHF
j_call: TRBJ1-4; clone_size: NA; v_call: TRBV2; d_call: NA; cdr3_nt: TGTGCCAGCAATCGAGGGGAATTGGTTGCTAATGAAAAACTGTTTTTT; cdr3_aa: CASNRGELVANEKLFF
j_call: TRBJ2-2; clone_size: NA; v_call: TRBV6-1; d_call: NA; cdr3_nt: TGTGCCAGCTCGCCTGGGGGAGCCGGGGAGCTGTTTTTT; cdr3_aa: CASSPGGAGELFF
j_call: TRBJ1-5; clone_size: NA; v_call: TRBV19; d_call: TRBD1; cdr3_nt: TGTGCCACCGCAGACAGGGGTAATAGCAATCAGCCCCAGCATTTT; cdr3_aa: CATADRGNSNQPQHF
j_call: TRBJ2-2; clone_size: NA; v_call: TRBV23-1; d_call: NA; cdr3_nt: TGCGCCAGCACCAGATTGACAGGGAACACCGGGGAGCTGTTTTTT; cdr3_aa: CASTRLTGNTGELFF
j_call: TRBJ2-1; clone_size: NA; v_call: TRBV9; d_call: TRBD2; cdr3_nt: TGTGCCAGCAGCGTGGGGACTAGCGGGGGGACCTACAATGAGCAGTTCTTC; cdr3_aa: CASSVGTSGGTYNEQFF
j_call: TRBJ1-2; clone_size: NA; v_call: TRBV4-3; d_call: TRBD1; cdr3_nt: TGCGCCAGCAGCCAAGAAGGCGGTGGACAGGGGTCCAACTATGGCTACACCTTC; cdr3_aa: CASSQEGGGQGSNYGYTF
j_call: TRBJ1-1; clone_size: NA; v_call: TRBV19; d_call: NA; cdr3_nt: TGTGCCAGTAGTTCGGGTTCGGCAGCTTTCTTT; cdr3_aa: CASSSGSAAFF
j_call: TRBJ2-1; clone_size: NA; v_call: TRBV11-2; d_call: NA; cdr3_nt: TGTGCCAGCAGCCCCTGGCGACTGAGCGCAACCTACAATGAGCAGTTCTTC; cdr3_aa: CASSPWRLSATYNEQFF
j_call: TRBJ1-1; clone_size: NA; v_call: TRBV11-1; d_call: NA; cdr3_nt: TGTGCCAGCAGCTTAGAGGAGGTGAGCACTGAAGCTTTCTTT; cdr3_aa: CASSLEEVSTEAFF
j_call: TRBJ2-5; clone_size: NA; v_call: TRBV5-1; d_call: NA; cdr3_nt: TGCGCCAGCAGCTTGGGGCAGATAAGAATGGAGACCCAGTACTTC; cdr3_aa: CASSLGQIRMETQYF
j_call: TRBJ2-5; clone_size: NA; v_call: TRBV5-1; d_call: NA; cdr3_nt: TGCGCCAGCAGCTTGGAAGAGTTCCAGTACTTC; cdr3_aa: CASSLEEFQYF
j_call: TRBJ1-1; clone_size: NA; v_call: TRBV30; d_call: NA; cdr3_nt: TGTGCCTTGGTAACATTTAACACTGAAGCTTTCTTT; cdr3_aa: CALVTFNTEAFF
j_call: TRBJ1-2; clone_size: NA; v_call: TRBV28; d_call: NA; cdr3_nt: TGTGCCAGCGAAACAGGGAACTATGGCTACACCTTC; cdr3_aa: CASETGNYGYTF
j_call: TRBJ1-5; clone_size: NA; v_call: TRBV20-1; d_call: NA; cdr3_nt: TGCAGTGCTATTTTTGGCCAGCCCCAGCATTTT; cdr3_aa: CSAIFGQPQHF
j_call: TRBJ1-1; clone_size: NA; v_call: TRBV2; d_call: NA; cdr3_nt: TGTGCCAGCAGTTTAACGACAGGGAACACTGAAGCTTTCTTT; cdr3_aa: CASSLTTGNTEAFF
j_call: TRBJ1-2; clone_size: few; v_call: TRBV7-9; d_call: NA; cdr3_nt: TGTGCCAGCAGCGCAGAGGCAGGGCCGGGAAGCTATGGCTACACCTTC; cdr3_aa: CASSAEAGPGSYGYTF
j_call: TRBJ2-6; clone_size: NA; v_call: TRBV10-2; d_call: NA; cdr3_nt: TGCGCCGGGTCTGGAGGGGCAGCAGCGAAGTCTGGGGCCAACGTCCTGACTTTC; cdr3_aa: CAGSGGAAAKSGANVLTF
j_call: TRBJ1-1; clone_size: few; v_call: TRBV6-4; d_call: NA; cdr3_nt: TGTGCCAGCAGTGACTCGATGGGCAAGGGTGAAGCTTTCTTT; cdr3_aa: CASSDSMGKGEAFF
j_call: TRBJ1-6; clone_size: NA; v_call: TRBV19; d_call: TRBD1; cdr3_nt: TGTGCCAGTAAAACAGGGGCCGAGAGGAATTCACCCCTCCACTTT; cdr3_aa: CASKTGAERNSPLHF
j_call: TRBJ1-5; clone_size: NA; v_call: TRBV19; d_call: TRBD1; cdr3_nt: TGTGCCAGTAGTATAGGGCAGGGGGCTGGTCAGCCCCAGCATTTT; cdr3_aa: CASSIGQGAGQPQHF
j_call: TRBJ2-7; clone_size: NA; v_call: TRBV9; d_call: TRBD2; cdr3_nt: TGTGCCAGCAGCGTAGTCCCTAGCGGGGACTCCTACGAGCAGTACTTC; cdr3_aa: CASSVVPSGDSYEQYF
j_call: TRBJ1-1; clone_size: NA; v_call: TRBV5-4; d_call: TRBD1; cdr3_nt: TGTGCCAGCAGCTTTGACAGGGGGGGCACTGAAGCTTTCTTT; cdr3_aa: CASSFDRGGTEAFF
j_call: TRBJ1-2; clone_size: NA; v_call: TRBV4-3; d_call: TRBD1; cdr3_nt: TGCGCCAGCAGCCAGCGGGACAGGGGGGACTATGGCTACACCTTC; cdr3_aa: CASSQRDRGDYGYTF
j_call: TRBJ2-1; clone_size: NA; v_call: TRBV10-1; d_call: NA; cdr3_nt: TGCGCCAGCAGTGAGTTTGGACACAGCAATGAGCAGTTCTTC; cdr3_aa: CASSEFGHSNEQFF
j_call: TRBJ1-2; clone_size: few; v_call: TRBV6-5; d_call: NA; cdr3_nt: TGTGCCAGCAGTTACTTCGGACTGAATTATGGCTACACCTTC; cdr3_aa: CASSYFGLNYGYTF
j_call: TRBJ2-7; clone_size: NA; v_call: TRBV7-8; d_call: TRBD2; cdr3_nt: TGTGCCAGCAGCTTAGGGGCTAGCGGGTACGAGCAGTACTTC; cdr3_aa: CASSLGASGYEQYF
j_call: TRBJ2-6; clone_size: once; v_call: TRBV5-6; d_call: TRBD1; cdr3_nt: TGTGCCAGTTTGACAGGGGCTGGGGCCAACGTCCTGACTTTC; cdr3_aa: CASLTGAGANVLTF
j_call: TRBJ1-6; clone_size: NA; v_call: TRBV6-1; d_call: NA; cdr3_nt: TGTGCCAGCAGTGAAGTCACGCCGGGGAATTCACCCCTCCACTTT; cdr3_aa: CASSEVTPGNSPLHF
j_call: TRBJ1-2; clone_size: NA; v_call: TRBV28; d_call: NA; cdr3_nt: TGTGCCAGCAGTTCACAGGGAACAGGAAGGGCTGGCTACACCTTC; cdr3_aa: CASSSQGTGRAGYTF
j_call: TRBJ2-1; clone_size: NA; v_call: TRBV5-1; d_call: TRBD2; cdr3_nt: TGCGCCAGCACCCGAGGGACTAGCGGGGGATTAAGCTCCTACAATGAGCAGTTCTTC; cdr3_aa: CASTRGTSGGLSSYNEQFF
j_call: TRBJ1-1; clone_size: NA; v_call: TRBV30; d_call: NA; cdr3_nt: TGTGCCTGGAGTGTACAGCTACCGAACACTGAAGCTTTCTTT; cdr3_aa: CAWSVQLPNTEAFF
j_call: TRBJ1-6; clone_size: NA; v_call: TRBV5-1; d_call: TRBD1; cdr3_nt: TGCGCCAGCAGCTCGAGGACAGGGCTTTCACCCCTCCACTTT; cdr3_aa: CASSSRTGLSPLHF
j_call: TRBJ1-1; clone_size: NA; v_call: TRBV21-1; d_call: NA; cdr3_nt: TGTGCCAGCAGCAAGGGGAACACTGAAGCTTTCTTT; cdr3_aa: CASSKGNTEAFF
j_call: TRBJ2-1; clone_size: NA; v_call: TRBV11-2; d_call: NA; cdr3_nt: TGTGCCAGCAGCTTCGAGAGGGGGGGGCACAATGAGCAGTTCTTC; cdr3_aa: CASSFERGGHNEQFF
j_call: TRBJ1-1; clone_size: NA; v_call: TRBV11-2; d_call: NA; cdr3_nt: TGTGCCAGCAGCTTATTACAGGGAGTCACTGAAGCTTTCTTT; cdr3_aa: CASSLLQGVTEAFF
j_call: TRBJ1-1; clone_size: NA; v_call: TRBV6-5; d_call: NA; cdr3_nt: TGTGCCAGCAAAATCGAGTGGTTGAGCACTGAAGCTTTCTTT; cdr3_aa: CASKIEWLSTEAFF
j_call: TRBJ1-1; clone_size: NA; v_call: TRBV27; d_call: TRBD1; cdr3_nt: TGTGCCAGCACCGGACAGGGGGCTTGGAACACTGAAGCTTTCTTT; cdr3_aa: CASTGQGAWNTEAFF